The 25 T cell receptor beta chains below were found in one sample sequenced in a study of blood T cell repertoires in COVID-19. Repertoires were generated with immunoSEQ multiplex PCR, while TCRdb's copy carries only in-frame clones and drops some. The sample holds about 150,000 clones, more than 85% seen once. Sequencing was done on a sample of peripheral blood. The receptors come from a woman in her seventies with acute or convalescent COVID-19.

V and J are TRBV5-1 and TRBJ1-4; 10 bases are shared with TRBD1. Trimming removed 2 bases from V and 8 bases from J; junction bases left unmatched: 6. Looked up from germline, CDR1 is SGHRS and CDR2 is YFSETQ. The CDR3 extends over 15 amino acids. The CDR3 sequence is CASSFSTGGREKLFF. The CDR3 bases are TGCGCCAGCAGCTTCTCGACAGGGGGCCGAGAAAAACTGTTTTTT.

The chain employs TRBV19 and TRBJ1-2; TRBD1 is a possible D gene (6 bases). The CDR3 spans 12 residues. CDR1 is LNHDA and CDR2 is SQIVND in the germline V gene (reference sequence). V was cut by 10 bases and J by 2 bases, with 11 bases left in between. The CDR3 DNA sequence: TGTGCCACCACTCAGGGGAACTATGGCTACACCTTC. It is translated as CATTQGNYGYTF.

This clone was recorded a few times. V usage is TRBV9 and J usage is TRBJ1-6, with D perhaps TRBD1 (5 bases). The CDR3 spans 13 residues. CDR1 and CDR2 from the germline V gene are SGDLS and YYNGEE. Trimming left V 1 base short and J 9 bases short, with 8 bases between. This CDR3 is CASSVSGGSPLHF. CDR3 sequence (DNA): TGTGCCAGCAGCGTATCGGGGGGTTCACCCCTCCACTTT.

This clone occurred once. V and J are TRBV7-9 and TRBJ1-4, with D tentatively TRBD1 (5 bases). The CDR3 has 14 residues. Per the germline V gene, CDR1 is SEHNR and CDR2 is FQNEAQ (reference sequence). V lost 5 bases to trimming and J lost 7 bases, with 14 bases between them. CDR3 loop: CASSPRGLGEKLFF. Written as DNA, the CDR3 is TGTGCCAGCAGCCCCCGGGGACTCGGTGAAAAACTGTTTTTT.

The J gene is TRBJ1-1, the V gene TRBV20-1; D unresolved. CDR1 is DFQATT and CDR2 is SNEGSKA in the germline V gene (reference sequence). The CDR3 is 11 amino acids. V shed 6 bases and J shed 7 bases, with 12 bases lying between them. CDR3 sequence (DNA): TGCAGTGCACATCGGACTAGTGAAGCTTTCTTT. Its translation is CSAHRTSEAFF.

The J gene is TRBJ1-1, the V gene TRBV11-2; 7 positions match TRBD1. Germline lookup yields CDR1 SGHAT and CDR2 FQNNGV. V was clipped by 4 bases and J by 1 base; unmatched bases: 6. The CDR3 is made up of 15 amino acids. DNA for the CDR3: TGTGCCAGCAGCTATCGACAGGGAGGGAACACTGAAGCTTTCTTT. Its protein is CASSYRQGGNTEAFF.

This chain links TRBV27 with TRBJ1-3; D gene ambiguous. The V gene lost 4 bases and the J gene lost 4 bases, with 5 bases spanning the gap. This CDR3 has 12 residues. Germline V gene data show CDR1 as MNHEY and CDR2 as SMNVEV (reference sequence). DNA for the CDR3: TGTGCCAGCAGTTCGACAGGAAACACCATATATTTT. Translation: CASSSTGNTIYF.

This clone was observed a single time. This chain joins TRBV6-2 or TRBV6-3 and TRBJ1-5; possible D gene TRBD1, 6 bases. With 0 bases removed from V and 7 bases from J, the gap between germline ends came to 16 bases. This CDR3 contains 16 residues. Germline CDR1 reads MNHEY; CDR2 reads SVGEGT. CDR3 loop: CASSYSMGAGAQPQHF. CDR3 nucleotides: TGTGCCAGCAGTTACTCGATGGGTGCGGGGGCCCAGCCCCAGCATTTT.

The chain recombines TRBV28 with TRBJ1-4; 7 bases map to TRBD1. Unmatched junction bases numbered 5, after V lost 7 bases and J lost 3 bases. Looked up from germline, CDR1 is MDHEN and CDR2 is SYDVKM. The CDR3 is 14 amino acids. The DNA for the CDR3 is TGTGCCAGCATTCGAGGGGGCCCTAATGAAAAACTGTTTTTT. Translating it yields CASIRGGPNEKLFF.

This clone was seen a single time. The chain combines TRBV4-2 with TRBJ2-1, with D possibly TRBD2 on 7 matching bases. V was shortened by 6 bases and J by 2 bases, with 14 bases between the two germline ends. This CDR3 has 15 amino acids. CDR1 is LGHNA and CDR2 is YNFKEQ in the germline V gene. In nucleotides, the CDR3 is TGTGCCAGCAGTTTGTGGGGGGGCACCTACAATGAGCAGTTCTTC. Protein product: CASSLWGGTYNEQFF.

The V gene is TRBV28, the J gene TRBJ2-3, with TRBD2 matching 13 bases. This CDR3 comprises 15 residues. Germline V gives CDR1 MDHEN, CDR2 SYDVKM. J lost 7 bases, V lost 3 bases, and 4 bases had no gene match. Here the CDR3 DNA reads TGTGCCAGCAGTTTTTGGACTAGCGGGAGTCATACGCAGTATTTT. Amino acids: CASSFWTSGSHTQYF.

The chain employs TRBV5-6 and TRBJ1-4; a possible D gene is TRBD1 (5 bases). Trimming removed 3 bases at V and 10 bases at J, with 13 bases between. The CDR3 is made up of 13 amino acids. Germline CDR1 SGHDT, CDR2 YYEEEE. CDR3 nucleotide sequence: TGTGCCAGCAGCTCGTCAGGGATAGGAAAACTGTTTTTT. Translated, it gives CASSSSGIGKLFF.

This clone was observed a few times. The chain recombines TRBV7-2 with TRBJ2-5, with D possibly TRBD1 on 6 matching bases. Trimming removed 4 bases from V and 3 bases from J, with 12 bases in between. Per the germline V gene, CDR1 is SGHTA and CDR2 is FQGNSA. The CDR3 totals 14 residues. The CDR3 loop is CASSYWTAEETQYF. CDR3 coding DNA: TGTGCCAGCAGCTATTGGACAGCAGAAGAGACCCAGTACTTC.

J is TRBJ1-1 and V is TRBV12-5; TRBD1 might be the D (5 bases). Trimming left V 7 bases short and J 1 base short, with 13 bases between. The CDR3 spans 14 residues. CDR1 and CDR2 (germline): LGHNT, FRNRAP. CDR3 sequence (DNA): TGTGCTAGTGCCATGGGGCCCACGAACACTGAAGCTTTCTTT. Translation: CASAMGPTNTEAFF.

The J gene is TRBJ2-1, the V gene TRBV29-1, with 9 bases matching TRBD1. The CDR3 extends over 15 amino acids. J lost 0 bases, V lost 7 bases, and 7 bases had no gene match. Germline lookup yields CDR1 SQVTM and CDR2 ANQGSEA. This chain's CDR3 is CSATGGKSSYNEQFF. The CDR3 region has the DNA TGCAGCGCTACAGGGGGCAAAAGCTCCTACAATGAGCAGTTCTTC.

J is TRBJ2-5 and V is TRBV7-8; TRBD1 aligns across 9 bases. Germline V gives CDR1 SGHVS, CDR2 FQNEAQ. The CDR3 has 15 residues. The trim removed 1 base at V and 2 bases at J, leaving 2 bases unmatched. CDR3 sequence (DNA): TGTGCCAGCAGCTTAGGTGACAGGGGGCAAGAGACCCAGTACTTC. Translated, it gives CASSLGDRGQETQYF.

This chain connects TRBV3-1 (or the pseudogene TRBV3-2) to TRBJ1-4; no clear D gene. The V gene lost 0 bases and the J gene lost 4 bases, with 12 bases spanning the gap. This CDR3 spans 16 amino acids. Germline CDR1 LGHDT, CDR2 YNNKEL (reference sequence). The CDR3 loop is CASSQEGSGFNEKLFF. The CDR3, as DNA: TGTGCCAGCAGCCAAGAGGGTTCCGGGTTTAATGAAAAACTGTTTTTT.

V and J are TRBV7-2 and TRBJ2-7; 10 nucleotides agree with TRBD1. Looked up from germline, CDR1 is SGHTA and CDR2 is FQGNSA. The J segment lost 4 bases and the V segment lost 2 bases, leaving 8 bases of the junction unmatched. There are 16 residues in the CDR3. This CDR3 is CASSLRTGGGSYEQYF. The CDR3 region has the DNA TGTGCCAGCAGCTTAAGGACAGGGGGAGGGAGTTACGAGCAGTACTTC.

This clone was counted a single time. The rearrangement joins TRBV7-2 to TRBJ2-7, with 10 bases that match TRBD2. V gave up 4 bases and J gave up 5 bases; unmatched junction bases: 17. This CDR3 is built from 18 residues. Germline V gives CDR1 SGHTA, CDR2 FQGNSA. The CDR3 region has the DNA TGTGCCAGCAGCTCCAGTCCCAGCGGGGGGGCCATTTCACACGAGCAGTACTTC. Translation: CASSSSPSGGAISHEQYF.

The V and J genes are TRBV6-5 and TRBJ1-2; no reliable D call. The germline V and J ends were trimmed by 2 bases and 8 bases, with 12 bases remaining between them. Germline CDR1 MNHEY, CDR2 SVGAGI. This CDR3 has 13 amino acids. The DNA of the CDR3 is TGTGCCAGCAGTTACGCTCCTCGGAGCGGCTACACCTTC. Translating it yields CASSYAPRSGYTF.

This clone is a singleton in its sample. The chain couples TRBV7-9 to TRBJ2-1; 7 nucleotides align to TRBD1. The CDR3 has 15 amino acids. The V and J ends lost 5 bases and 5 bases, in that order; junction bases with no gene match: 9. Germline CDR1 is SEHNR and CDR2 is FQNEAQ (reference sequence). CDR3 sequence: CASSPMGRGNNEQFF. The CDR3 DNA reads as TGTGCCAGCAGCCCTATGGGCAGGGGGAACAATGAGCAGTTCTTC.

The chain uses TRBV7-9 and TRBJ1-1; tentatively, D is TRBD1 (6 bases). Germline assignment: CDR1 SEHNR and CDR2 FQNEAQ (reference sequence). This CDR3 spans 15 amino acids. Trimming left V 4 bases short and J 1 base short, with 13 bases between. CDR3 amino acids: CASSSGGAGNTEAFF. The CDR3 DNA follows: TGTGCCAGCAGCTCGGGGGGCGCAGGGAACACTGAAGCTTTCTTT.

The V and J genes are TRBV27 and TRBJ2-3, with 9 bases aligning to TRBD1. The CDR3 covers 13 residues. The J segment lost 8 bases and the V segment lost 3 bases, leaving 3 bases of the junction unmatched. CDR1 is MNHEY and CDR2 is SMNVEV in the germline V gene (reference sequence). CDR3 DNA: TGTGCCAGCAGTTTTCAACAGGGGGCTACGCAGTATTTT. Amino acids: CASSFQQGATQYF.

The V and J genes are TRBV7-2 and TRBJ2-7, with D hard to call. This CDR3 has 14 residues. The V end lost 1 base, the J end lost 1 base, and 8 bases lay between the germline ends. Germline CDR1 is SGHTA and CDR2 is FQGNSA. The CDR3 DNA sequence: TGTGCCAGCAGCTTAGACGGAGCGTCCTACGAGCAGTACTTC. This encodes CASSLDGASYEQYF.

This sequence joins TRBV28 and TRBJ1-3; a possible D gene is TRBD1 (5 bases). The CDR3 has 13 amino acids. In germline, CDR1 is MDHEN, CDR2 SYDVKM. V was clipped by 6 bases and J by 4 bases, with 10 bases between them. Here the CDR3 reads CASRVNRGNTIYF. The CDR3 DNA follows: TGTGCCAGCAGAGTCAACAGGGGAAACACCATATATTTT.